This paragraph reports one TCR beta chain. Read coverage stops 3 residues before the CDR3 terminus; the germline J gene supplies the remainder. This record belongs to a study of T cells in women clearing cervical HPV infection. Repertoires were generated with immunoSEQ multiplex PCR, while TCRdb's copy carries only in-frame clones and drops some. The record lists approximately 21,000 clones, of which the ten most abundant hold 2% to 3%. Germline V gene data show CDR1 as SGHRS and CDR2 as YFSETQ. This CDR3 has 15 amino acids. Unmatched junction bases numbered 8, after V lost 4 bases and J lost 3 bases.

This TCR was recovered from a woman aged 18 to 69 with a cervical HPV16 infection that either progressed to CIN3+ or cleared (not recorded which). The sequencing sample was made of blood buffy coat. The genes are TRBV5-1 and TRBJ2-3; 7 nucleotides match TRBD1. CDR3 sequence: CASSKPGQLTDTQYF. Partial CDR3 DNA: TGCGCCAGCAGCAAACCGGGACAGTTGACAGATACG.